Listed here are 13 T cell receptor beta chains from one sample, sequenced in a study of T cell responses to AZD1222 COVID-19 vaccine. Measured with immunoSEQ multiplex PCR; TCRdb has only the in-frame clones, and not every one. In the table there are 28,000 or so clones, 88% of which are singletons. Sequencing used peripheral blood, obtained 28 days after the second AZD1222 dose. These receptors came from an adult who received the AZD1222 COVID-19 vaccine.

This clone was detected once. This chain links TRBV6-2 or TRBV6-3 with TRBJ1-5; D is unclear. V shed 4 bases and J shed 2 bases, with 9 bases lying between them. There are 14 residues in the CDR3. In germline, CDR1 is MNHEY, CDR2 SVGEGT. The chain's CDR3 is CASSFGLGNQPQHF. The DNA of the CDR3 is TGTGCCAGCAGTTTCGGGTTAGGCAATCAGCCCCAGCATTTT.

The J gene is TRBJ1-2, the V gene TRBV4-3; TRBD1 agrees at 7 bases. Germline V gene data show CDR1 as LGHNA and CDR2 as YSLEER. V lost 5 bases to trimming and J lost 4 bases; unmatched junction nucleotides: 10. The CDR3 is 15 residues long. The CDR3 spells CASSFRQGGGYGYTF. In DNA form, the CDR3 reads TGCGCCAGCAGCTTCAGACAGGGAGGAGGCTATGGCTACACCTTC.

The V gene is TRBV6-5, the J gene TRBJ2-5; tentatively, D is TRBD2 (5 bases). Deletions cut 8 bases from V and 5 bases from J, with 15 bases between. Germline assignment: CDR1 MNHEY and CDR2 SVGAGI. The CDR3 is 13 amino acids. Here the CDR3 DNA reads TGTGCCAGCCGCCGGGGAATAGGGGAGACCCAGTACTTC. Protein: CASRRGIGETQYF.

This chain links TRBV6-5 with TRBJ2-7; a possible D gene is TRBD1 (6 bases). This CDR3 is built from 15 residues. Germline V gene sequence: CDR1 MNHEY, CDR2 SVGAGI. V was trimmed by 5 bases and J by 5 bases, leaving 19 bases between them. In DNA form, the CDR3 reads TGTGCCAGCAGTCCGGGACACGCCTCAAGGGACGAGCAGTACTTC. Its translation is CASSPGHASRDEQYF.

This chain links TRBV5-1 with TRBJ2-5; D gene uncertain. Germline values: CDR1 SGHRS, CDR2 YFSETQ. The CDR3 is 11 amino acids. Trimming cost V 4 bases and J 2 bases, with 3 bases left between them. Here the CDR3 DNA reads TGCGCCAGCAGCGAACAAGAGACCCAGTACTTC. This gives the protein CASSEQETQYF.

The chain uses TRBV7-2 and TRBJ2-4; 7 nucleotides align to TRBD1. Germline V gene data show CDR1 as SGHTA and CDR2 as FQGNSA. The ends lost 5 bases at V and 9 bases at J; junction bases unmatched: 13. The CDR3 totals 15 residues. The CDR3, as DNA: TGTGCCAGCAGCACCTTCGGGACAGCCAGGGGCATTCAGTACTTC. It is translated as CASSTFGTARGIQYF.

This chain uses TRBV4-3 with TRBJ2-2, with D possibly being TRBD2 (6 bases). Per the germline V gene, CDR1 is LGHNA and CDR2 is YSLEER. The CDR3 spans 15 residues. Trimming took off 3 bases at V and 6 bases at J, with 14 bases between the two ends. The CDR3 reads CASSHSGARAGELFF. The CDR3 coding sequence is TGCGCCAGCAGCCATAGCGGCGCGAGGGCCGGGGAGCTGTTTTTT.

The chain combines TRBV7-9 with TRBJ2-2; TRBD1 agrees at 10 bases. CDR1 SEHNR and CDR2 FQNEAQ come from the germline V gene (reference sequence). The CDR3 is 16 amino acids. V was pared by 5 bases and J by 4 bases, with 7 bases of the junction left unmatched. CDR3 residues: CASSARDRGGTGELFF. Here the CDR3 DNA reads TGTGCCAGCAGCGCCCGGGACAGGGGTGGCACCGGGGAGCTGTTTTTT.

This clone was detected once. V usage is TRBV2 and J usage is TRBJ1-1; tentative D call: TRBD1 (5 bases). The germline gives CDR1 SNHLY, CDR2 FYNNEI. Trimming left V 6 bases short and J 1 base short, with 9 bases between. The CDR3 spans 13 residues. This chain's CDR3 is CASRVQGNTEAFF. CDR3 bases: TGTGCCAGCAGAGTCCAGGGGAACACTGAAGCTTTCTTT.

Here the CDR3 DNA reads TGTGCCAGTAGAGGCGTACAGGGGAACGGGCAGCCCCAGCATTTT. Protein: CASRGVQGNGQPQHF. This chain links TRBV19 with TRBJ1-5, with TRBD1 matching 7 bases. Germline V lookup: CDR1 LNHDA, CDR2 SQIVND (reference sequence). V gave up 6 bases and J gave up 7 bases; unmatched junction bases: 12. This CDR3 comprises 15 residues.

The V call is TRBV9, the J call TRBJ1-1; D is unclear. The ends were cut back, 0 bases at V and 5 bases at J, with 11 bases in the middle. CDR3 length equals 14 residues. Germline V CDR1 and CDR2: SGDLS, YYNGEE. The CDR3, as DNA: TGTGCCAGCAGCGTAGAACAGTTGGCGACTGAAGCTTTCTTT. Translated, it gives CASSVEQLATEAFF. Combining the CDR3 with reference TRBV9 and TRBJ1-1 gives the whole variable domain DSGVTQTPKHLITATGQRVTLRCSPRSGDLSVYWYQQSLDQGLQFLIQYYNGEERAKGNILERFSAQQFPDLHSELNLSSLELGDSALYFCASSVEQLATEAFFGQGTRLTVV.

This sequence joins TRBV5-4 and TRBJ1-2; weak D call: TRBD1 (6 bases). Germline V CDR1 and CDR2: SGHNT, YYREEE (reference sequence). V was clipped by 0 bases and J by 6 bases, with 12 bases between them. The CDR3 runs 14 residues. CDR3: CASSLAGGNHGYTF. DNA of the CDR3: TGTGCCAGCAGCTTGGCCGGGGGCAACCATGGCTACACCTTC.

This sequence joins TRBV7-2 and TRBJ2-5; 8 bases match TRBD2. Germline values: CDR1 SGHTA, CDR2 FQGNSA. The V segment lost 4 bases and the J segment 6 bases; nucleotides outside the gene matches: 4. The CDR3 totals 13 residues. This chain's CDR3 is CASSSGLEKTQYF. CDR3 DNA sequence: TGTGCCAGCAGCTCGGGACTAGAAAAGACCCAGTACTTC. Drawing the rest from reference TRBV7-2 and TRBJ2-5, the complete variable domain is GAGVSQSPSNKVTEKGKDVELRCDPISGHTALYWYRQSLGQGLEFLIYFQGNSAPDKSGLPSDRFSAERTGGSVSTLTIQRTQQEDSAVYLCASSSGLEKTQYFGPGTRLLVL.